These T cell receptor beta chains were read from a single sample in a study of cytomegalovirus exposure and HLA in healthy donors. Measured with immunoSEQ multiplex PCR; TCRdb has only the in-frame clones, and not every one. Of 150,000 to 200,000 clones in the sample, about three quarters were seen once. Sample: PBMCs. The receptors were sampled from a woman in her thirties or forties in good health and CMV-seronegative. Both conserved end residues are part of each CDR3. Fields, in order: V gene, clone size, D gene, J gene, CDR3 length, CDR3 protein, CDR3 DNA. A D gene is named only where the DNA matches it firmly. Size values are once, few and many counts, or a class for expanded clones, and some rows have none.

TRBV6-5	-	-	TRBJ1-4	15	CASSPLQWSDEKLFF	TGTGCCAGCAGTCCCCTCCAATGGTCGGATGAAAAACTGTTTTTT
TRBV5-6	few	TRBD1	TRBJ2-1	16	CASSLYYRGLDNEQFF	TGTGCCAGCAGCTTGTATTACAGGGGGCTCGACAATGAGCAGTTCTTC
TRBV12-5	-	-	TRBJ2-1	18	CASGLVVTRAGTYNEQFF	TGTGCTAGTGGTTTGGTCGTCACTAGGGCGGGCACCTACAATGAGCAGTTCTTC
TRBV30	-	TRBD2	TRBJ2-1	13	CAWSVPPGLGEFF	TGTGCCTGGAGTGTACCACCGGGACTAGGGGAGTTCTTC
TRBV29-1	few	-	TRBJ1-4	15	CSVAGGELGGEKLFF	TGCAGCGTTGCCGGGGGGGAACTCGGGGGGGAAAAACTGTTTTTT
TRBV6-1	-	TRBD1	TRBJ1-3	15	CASSPGQDWGNTIYF	TGTGCCAGCAGTCCCGGACAGGACTGGGGAAACACCATATATTTT
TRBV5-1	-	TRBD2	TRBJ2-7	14	CASSTSGRAYEQYF	TGCGCCAGCAGCACTAGCGGGAGGGCATACGAGCAGTACTTC
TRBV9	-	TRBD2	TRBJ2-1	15	CASSARLADYNEQFF	TGTGCCAGCAGCGCACGACTAGCGGACTACAATGAGCAGTTCTTC
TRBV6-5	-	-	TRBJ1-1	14	CASSYGGGQQEAFF	TGTGCCAGCAGTTATGGGGGGGGACAACAAGAAGCTTTCTTT
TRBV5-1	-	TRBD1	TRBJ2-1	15	CASSLSRDRAYEQFF	TGCGCCAGCAGCTTGTCCCGGGACAGGGCATATGAGCAGTTCTTC
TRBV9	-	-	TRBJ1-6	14	CASSSLTDNSPLHF	TGTGCCAGCAGCTCGTTGACAGATAATTCACCCCTCCACTTT
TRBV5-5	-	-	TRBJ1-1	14	CASSIQVLNTEAFF	TGTGCCAGCAGCATACAGGTCCTGAACACTGAAGCTTTCTTT
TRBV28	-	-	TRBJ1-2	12	CASSLGLLGYTF	TGTGCCAGCAGTTTGGGACTCCTTGGCTACACCTTC
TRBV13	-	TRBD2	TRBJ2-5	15	CASSSTGGVSETQYF	TGTGCCAGCAGCTCTACGGGGGGAGTCTCGGAGACCCAGTACTTC
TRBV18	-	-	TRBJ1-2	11	CASSGDRGYTF	TGTGCCAGCTCAGGAGACAGGGGCTACACCTTC
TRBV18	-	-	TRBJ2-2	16	CATIETAGNPTGELFF	TGTGCCACTATCGAAACAGCCGGGAACCCCACCGGGGAGCTGTTTTTT
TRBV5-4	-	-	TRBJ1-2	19	CASSKQGNLRQEGIYGYTF	TGTGCCAGCAGCAAACAGGGAAACCTACGCCAAGAGGGGATCTATGGCTACACCTTC
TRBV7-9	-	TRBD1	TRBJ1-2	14	CASSPQGGGYGYTF	TGTGCCAGCAGCCCGCAGGGGGGTGGATATGGCTACACCTTC
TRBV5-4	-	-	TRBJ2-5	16	CASSRNRGGAQETQYF	TGTGCCAGCAGCCGGAATCGTGGTGGGGCCCAAGAGACCCAGTACTTC
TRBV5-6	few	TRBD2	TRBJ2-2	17	CASSLGLAEWDTGELFF	TGTGCCAGCAGCTTGGGACTAGCGGAGTGGGACACCGGGGAGCTGTTTTTT
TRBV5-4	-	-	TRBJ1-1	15	CASSSPQGRLTEAFF	TGTGCCAGCAGCTCGCCCCAGGGTAGGCTCACTGAAGCTTTCTTT
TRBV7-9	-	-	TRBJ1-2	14	CSSSLGQLNYGYTF	TGTTCCAGCAGCTTAGGGCAGTTGAACTATGGCTACACCTTC
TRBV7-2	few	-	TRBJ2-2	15	CASSLLDFLGGELFF	TGTGCCAGCAGCTTACTGGACTTCTTGGGCGGGGAGCTGTTTTTT
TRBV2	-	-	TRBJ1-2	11	CARADFYGYTF	TGTGCCAGGGCAGATTTCTATGGCTACACCTTC
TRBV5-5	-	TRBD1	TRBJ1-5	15	CASSWGQGLEQPQHF	TGTGCCAGCAGCTGGGGACAGGGTTTGGAACAGCCCCAGCATTTT
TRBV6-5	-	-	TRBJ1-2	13	CASSYDGGGGYTF	TGTGCCAGCAGTTACGACGGCGGCGGGGGCTACACCTTC
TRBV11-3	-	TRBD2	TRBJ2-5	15	CASSSRLAGVETQYF	TGTGCCAGCAGCTCCCGTCTAGCGGGAGTGGAGACCCAGTACTTC
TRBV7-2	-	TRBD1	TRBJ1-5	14	CASSPGQGDQPQHF	TGTGCCAGCAGCCCAGGACAGGGGGACCAGCCCCAGCATTTT
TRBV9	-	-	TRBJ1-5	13	CASSNRGNQPQHF	TGTGCCAGCAGTAACCGGGGCAATCAGCCCCAGCATTTT